These 12 T cell receptor beta chains share one sample of origin, sequenced in a study of cytomegalovirus exposure and HLA in healthy donors. PCR amplification relied on 60 Vbeta primers (plus 13 Jbeta primers). The repertoire was sequenced with immunoSEQ multiplex PCR; TCRdb's copy has only in-frame clones and lacks some. The sample lists about 190,000 clones, over 65% occurring once. The sequenced sample consisted of PBMCs. Source of these receptors: a man in his forties or fifties in good health and CMV-seropositive.

This clone was detected only a few times. The rearrangement links TRBV7-3 to TRBJ2-6; perhaps TRBD1 as D (5 bases). Trimming shortened V by 6 bases and J by 0 bases, and 9 bases separated the two germline ends. Germline CDR1 and CDR2: SGHTA and FQGTGA. The CDR3 is 15 amino acids. As DNA, the CDR3 is TGTGCCAGCAGTGCCCAGGGCTCTGGGGCCAACGTCCTGACTTTC. Encoded protein: CASSAQGSGANVLTF.

The CDR3 nucleotides are TGTGCCAGCAGCCCGCCACCTAGCGGTGTCACAGATACGCAGTATTTT. This encodes CASSPPPSGVTDTQYF. The gene calls are TRBV5-5 and TRBJ2-3; 7 bases are a match to TRBD2. V lost 4 bases, J lost 2 bases, and 10 bases stayed unmatched. CDR1 and CDR2 (germline): SGHKS, YYEKEE (reference sequence). CDR3 size: 16 residues.

This rearrangement joins TRBV4-1 to TRBJ2-7; D may be TRBD1 (6 bases). CDR3 size: 15 residues. V lost 0 bases and J lost 2, with 11 bases in between. Germline V gene sequence: CDR1 MGHRA, CDR2 YSYEKL. CDR3 nucleotides: TGCGCCAGCAGCCAAGAAATCTCAGGGGCCTACGAGCAGTACTTC. Translating gives CASSQEISGAYEQYF.

The rearrangement joins TRBV9 to TRBJ2-1; 8 positions agree with TRBD2. Per the germline V gene, CDR1 is SGDLS and CDR2 is YYNGEE. With 2 bases clipped from V and 5 bases from J, the junction kept 15 bases outside the gene matches. CDR3 length equals 18 residues. The CDR3: CASSVPGRLAFPNNEQFF. The CDR3 nucleotides are TGTGCCAGCAGCGTCCCCGGACGACTAGCGTTTCCCAACAATGAGCAGTTCTTC.

This clone appeared once. This chain uses TRBV6-5 with TRBJ2-1; 7 bases match TRBD2. CDR1 and CDR2 (germline): MNHEY, SVGAGI. V shed 6 bases, J shed 4 bases, and the junction held 6 bases outside the gene matches. This CDR3 region has 14 residues. CDR3 in DNA: TGTGCCAGCAGCCCGGGAGGACCTTACAATGAGCAGTTCTTC. This gives the protein CASSPGGPYNEQFF.

The chain uses TRBV27 and TRBJ2-2, with D maybe TRBD2 (5 bases). CDR1 is MNHEY and CDR2 is SMNVEV in the germline V gene (reference sequence). Trimming left V 8 bases short and J 2 bases short, with 12 bases between. This CDR3 has 14 residues. The CDR3 protein is CASGPGTNTGELFF. CDR3 DNA: TGTGCCAGCGGACCGGGAACAAACACCGGGGAGCTGTTTTTT.

The chain uses TRBV4-1 and TRBJ2-3, with 12 bases lining up with TRBD1. This CDR3 has 18 amino acids. Germline V lookup: CDR1 MGHRA, CDR2 YSYEKL. V lost 0 bases, J lost 1 base, and 5 bases stayed unmatched. CDR3 DNA: TGCGCCAGCAGCCAAGAGGCCGGGACAGGGGGCGGCACAGATACGCAGTATTTT. The encoded protein is CASSQEAGTGGGTDTQYF.

V and J are TRBV19 and TRBJ1-5, with no clear D. Deletions cut 3 bases from V and 5 bases from J, with 8 bases between. The CDR3 consists of 13 residues. The germline gives CDR1 LNHDA, CDR2 SQIVND (reference sequence). The CDR3 DNA sequence: TGTGCCAGTAGTATCGAGTTGGATCAGCCCCAGCATTTT. Its protein product is CASSIELDQPQHF. Full variable domain (outside the CDR3, taken from reference TRBV19 and TRBJ1-5): DGGITQSPKYLFRKEGQNVTLSCEQNLNHDAMYWYRQDPGQGLRLIYYSQIVNDFQKGDIAEGYSVSREKKESFPLTVTSAQKNPTAFYLCASSIELDQPQHFGDGTRLSIL.

The chain has TRBV7-9 and TRBJ2-3, with 11 bases lining up with TRBD2. Per germline, CDR1 SEHNR and CDR2 FQNEAQ (reference sequence). V dropped 5 bases and J dropped 2; count of bases not matched to a gene: 6. The CDR3 is made up of 16 amino acids. CDR3 amino acids: CASSARLAGNTDTQYF. The CDR3 DNA follows: TGTGCCAGCAGCGCACGACTAGCGGGGAACACAGATACGCAGTATTTT. The full variable domain, its missing parts supplied by reference TRBV7-9 and TRBJ2-3, is DTGVSQNPRHKITKRGQNVTFRCDPISEHNRLYWYRQTLGQGPEFLTYFQNEAQLEKSRLLSDRFSAERPKGSFSTLEIQRTEQGDSAMYLCASSARLAGNTDTQYFGPGTRLTVL.

This chain uses TRBV5-1 with TRBJ2-2; D gene uncertain. V lost 0 bases to trimming and J lost 7 bases, with 13 bases between them. Germline loops: CDR1 SGHRS, CDR2 YFSETQ. This CDR3 spans 15 amino acids. In DNA, the CDR3 is TGCGCCAGCAGCTTGGCCGGGTATGGTGTCGGGGAGCTGTTTTTT. Translated: CASSLAGYGVGELFF.

The V gene is TRBV7-2, the J gene TRBJ2-3, with 7 bases lining up with TRBD2. The CDR3 is 16 residues long. The V gene's germline CDR1 is SGHTA and CDR2 FQGNSA. V lost 4 bases, J lost 0 bases, and 7 bases stayed unmatched. CDR3 sequence reads: CASSSFSGHSTDTQYF. As DNA, the CDR3 is TGTGCCAGCAGCTCATTTAGCGGGCATAGCACAGATACGCAGTATTTT.

This clone was observed a few times. This chain joins TRBV6-5 and TRBJ2-7; TRBD2 aligns across 7 bases. The germline CDR1 and CDR2 sequences are MNHEY and SVGAGI. V dropped 1 base and J dropped 4; count of bases not matched to a gene: 7. The CDR3 consists of 15 residues. The CDR3 DNA reads as TGTGCCAGCAGTTACTTAGGGAGGGGAGGGTACGAGCAGTACTTC. Amino acids: CASSYLGRGGYEQYF.